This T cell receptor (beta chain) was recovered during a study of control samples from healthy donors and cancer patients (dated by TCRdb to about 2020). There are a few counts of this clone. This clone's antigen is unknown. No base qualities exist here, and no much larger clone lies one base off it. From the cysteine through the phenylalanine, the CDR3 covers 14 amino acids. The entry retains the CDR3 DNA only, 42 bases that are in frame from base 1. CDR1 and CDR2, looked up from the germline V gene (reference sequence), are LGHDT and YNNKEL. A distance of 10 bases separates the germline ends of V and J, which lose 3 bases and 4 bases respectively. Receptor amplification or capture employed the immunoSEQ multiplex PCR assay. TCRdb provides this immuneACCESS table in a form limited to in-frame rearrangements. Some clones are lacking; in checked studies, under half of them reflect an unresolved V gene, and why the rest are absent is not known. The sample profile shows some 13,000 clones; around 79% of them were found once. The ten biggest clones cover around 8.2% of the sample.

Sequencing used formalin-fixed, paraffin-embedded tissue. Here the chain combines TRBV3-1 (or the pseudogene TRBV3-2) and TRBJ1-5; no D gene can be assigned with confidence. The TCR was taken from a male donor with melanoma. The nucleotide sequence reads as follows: TGTGCCAGCAGCCATTGGCCCTCTAATCAGCCCCAGCATTTT. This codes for CASSHWPSNQPQHF.